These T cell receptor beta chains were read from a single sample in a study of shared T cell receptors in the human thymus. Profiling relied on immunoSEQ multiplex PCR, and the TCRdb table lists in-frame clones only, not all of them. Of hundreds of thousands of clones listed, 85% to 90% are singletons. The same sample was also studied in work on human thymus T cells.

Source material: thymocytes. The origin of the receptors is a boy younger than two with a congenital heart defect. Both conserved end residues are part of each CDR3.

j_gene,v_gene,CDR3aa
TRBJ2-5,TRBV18,CASSGGHRDRNQETQYF
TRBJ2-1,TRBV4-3,CASSQSTSYKRDNEQFF
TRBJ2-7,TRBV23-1,CASLEGGSYEQYF
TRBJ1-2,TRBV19,CASSSGTGGDYGYTF
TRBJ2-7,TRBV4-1,CASSQIRDSSYEQYF
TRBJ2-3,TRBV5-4,CASSLESMGGHCTDTQYF
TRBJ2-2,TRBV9,CASSTNKGGAPGELFF
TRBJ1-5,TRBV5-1,CASSLDGDQPQHF
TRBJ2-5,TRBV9,CASTRSLAAQETQYF
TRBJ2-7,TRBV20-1,CSVQGSYEQYF
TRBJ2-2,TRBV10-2,CASRTSGGTGELFF
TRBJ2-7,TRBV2,CASSGGEQYF
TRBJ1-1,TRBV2,CASSQDRGQRSTEAFF
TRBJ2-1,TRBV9,CASSVEASGSGEQFF
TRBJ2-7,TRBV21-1,CASSKVDRIYEQYF
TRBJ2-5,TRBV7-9,CASSPLLGRPETQYF
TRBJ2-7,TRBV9,CASSPRRGSYEQYF
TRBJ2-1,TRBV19,CASTNYTGDPSYNEQFF
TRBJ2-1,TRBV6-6,CATKTAGGYYNEQFF
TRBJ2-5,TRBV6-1,CASSVGQGQETQYF
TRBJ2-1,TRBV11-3,CASSLEGRGEQFF
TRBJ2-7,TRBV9,CASSPDLLAGAATYEQYF
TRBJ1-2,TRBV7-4,CASSLKGGSEILGYTF
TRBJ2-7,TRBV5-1,CASSLDRGVNEQYF
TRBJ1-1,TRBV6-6,CASSYGAGAMNTEAFF
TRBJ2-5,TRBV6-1,CASSDDQQGGVTQYF
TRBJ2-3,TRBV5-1,CASSSLCPGSRDTQYF
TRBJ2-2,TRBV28,CASSSLGAGTGELFF
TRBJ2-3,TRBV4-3,CASSQEPGGPLDTQYF
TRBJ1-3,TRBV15,CATSRDFRDRVNTIYF
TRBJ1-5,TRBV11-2,CASSLCGDITHNQPQHF
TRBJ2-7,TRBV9,CASSAPGEDYEQYF
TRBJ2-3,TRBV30,CAWRGAGVHTTDTQYF
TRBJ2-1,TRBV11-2,CASSLERASRGNNEQFF
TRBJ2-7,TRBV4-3,CASSQDRGEGRFYEQYF
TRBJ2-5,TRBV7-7,CASSYRLGQETQYF
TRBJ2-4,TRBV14,CASSQAGLVVAKNIQYF
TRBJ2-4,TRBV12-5,CASGLVPGRQGENIQYF
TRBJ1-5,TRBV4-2,CASSQAAVEGNQPQHF
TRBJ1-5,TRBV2,CASKPSARQGDQPQHF
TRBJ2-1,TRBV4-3,CASTPGGARPGAPYNEQFF
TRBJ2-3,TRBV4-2,CASSLGGLAGITDTQYF
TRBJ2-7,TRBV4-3,CASSQVRRDYEQYF
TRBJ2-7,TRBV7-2,CASSPPGQGFYEQYF
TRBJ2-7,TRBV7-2,CASSPGLTYEQYF
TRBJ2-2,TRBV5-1,CASSLRPGTGGARGVGELFF
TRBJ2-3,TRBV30,CAWSGPGLAGVDTQYF
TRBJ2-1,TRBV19,CASSIEASLNEQFF
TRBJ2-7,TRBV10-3,CAISEESYEQYF
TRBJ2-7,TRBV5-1,CASSPQASDKSYEQYF
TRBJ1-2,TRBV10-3,CAISDPDRDGYGYTF
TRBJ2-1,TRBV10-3,CAISEGVVAGGPYNEQFF
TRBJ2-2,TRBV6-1,CASSTRDTYTGELFF
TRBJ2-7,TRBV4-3,CASSQGQGRPGEQYF
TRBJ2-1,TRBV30,CAWSVELTSPTSSYNEQFF
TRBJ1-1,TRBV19,CASSLCFSRGTEAFF
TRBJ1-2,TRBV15,CATSGGQGWGYTF